This TCR beta chain was documented in a study of blood T cell repertoires in COVID-19. The sample holds a few counts of this clone. TCRdb's copy holds only in-frame clones and misses some; the assay was immunoSEQ multiplex PCR. The table records roughly 57,000 clones, about 89% of them present only once. In germline, CDR1 is LNHDA, CDR2 SQIVND (reference sequence). V was pared by 6 bases and J by 1 base, with 10 bases between. The CDR3 sequence is 14 residues long. Sequencing was performed on peripheral blood. V is TRBV19 and J is TRBJ1-5, with D unresolved. The TCR sequence derives from a human donor in a cohort sampled during active COVID-19. In nucleotides, the CDR3 is TGTGCCAGTAGGCGCCTCGGGAGCAATCAGCCCCAGCATTTT. Its translation is CASRRLGSNQPQHF.